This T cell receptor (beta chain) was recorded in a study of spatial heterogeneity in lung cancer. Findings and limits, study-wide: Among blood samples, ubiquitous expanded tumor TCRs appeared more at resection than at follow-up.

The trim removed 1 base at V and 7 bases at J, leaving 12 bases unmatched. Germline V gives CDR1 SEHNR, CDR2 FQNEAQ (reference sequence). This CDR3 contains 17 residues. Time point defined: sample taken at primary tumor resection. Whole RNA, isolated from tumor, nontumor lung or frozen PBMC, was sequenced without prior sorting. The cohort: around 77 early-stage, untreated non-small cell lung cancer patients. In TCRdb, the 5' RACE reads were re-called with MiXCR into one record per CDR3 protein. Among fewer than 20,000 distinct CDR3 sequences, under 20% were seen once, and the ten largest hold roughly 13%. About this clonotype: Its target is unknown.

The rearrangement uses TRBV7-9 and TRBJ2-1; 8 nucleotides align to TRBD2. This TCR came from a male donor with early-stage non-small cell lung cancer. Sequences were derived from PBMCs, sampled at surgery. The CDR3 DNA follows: TGTGCCAGCAGCTTAGATGGCGGGGGGCTTACTTGGAATGAGCAGTTCTTC. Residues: CASSLDGGGLTWNEQFF.